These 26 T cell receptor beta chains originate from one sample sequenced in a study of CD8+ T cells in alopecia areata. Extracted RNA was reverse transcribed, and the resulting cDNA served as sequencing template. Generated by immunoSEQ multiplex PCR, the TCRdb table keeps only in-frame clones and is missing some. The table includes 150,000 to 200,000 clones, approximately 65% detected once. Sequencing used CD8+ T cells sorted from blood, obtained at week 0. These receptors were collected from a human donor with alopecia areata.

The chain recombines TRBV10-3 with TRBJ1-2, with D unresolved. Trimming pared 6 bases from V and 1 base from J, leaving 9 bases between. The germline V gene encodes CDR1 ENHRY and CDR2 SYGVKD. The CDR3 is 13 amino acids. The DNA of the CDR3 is TGTGCCATCAGACGGAGGTTTAACTATGGCTACACCTTC. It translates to CAIRRRFNYGYTF.

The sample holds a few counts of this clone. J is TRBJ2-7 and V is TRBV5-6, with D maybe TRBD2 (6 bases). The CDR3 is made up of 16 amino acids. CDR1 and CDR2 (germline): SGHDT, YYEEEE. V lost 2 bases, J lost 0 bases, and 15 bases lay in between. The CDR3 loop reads CASSFDGTSSSYEQYF. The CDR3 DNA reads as TGTGCCAGCAGCTTCGACGGGACTTCGAGCTCCTACGAGCAGTACTTC.

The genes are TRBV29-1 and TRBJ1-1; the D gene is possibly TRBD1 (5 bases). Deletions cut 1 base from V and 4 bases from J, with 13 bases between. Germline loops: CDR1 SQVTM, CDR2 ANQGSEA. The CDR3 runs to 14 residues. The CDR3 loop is CSVEVPGWTTEAFF. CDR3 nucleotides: TGCAGCGTTGAAGTCCCAGGGTGGACCACTGAAGCTTTCTTT.

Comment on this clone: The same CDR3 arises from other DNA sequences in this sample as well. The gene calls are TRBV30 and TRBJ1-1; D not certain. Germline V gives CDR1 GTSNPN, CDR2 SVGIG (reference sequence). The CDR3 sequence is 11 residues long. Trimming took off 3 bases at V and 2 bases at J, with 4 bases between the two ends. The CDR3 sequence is CAWRLNTEAFF. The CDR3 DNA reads TGTGCCTGGAGGCTTAACACTGAAGCTTTCTTT. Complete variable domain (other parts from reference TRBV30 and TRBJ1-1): SQTIHQWPATLVQPVGSPLSLECTVEGTSNPNLYWYRQAAGRGLQLLFYSVGIGQISSEVPQNLSASRPQDRQFILSSKKLLLSDSGFYLCAWRLNTEAFFGQGTRLTVV.

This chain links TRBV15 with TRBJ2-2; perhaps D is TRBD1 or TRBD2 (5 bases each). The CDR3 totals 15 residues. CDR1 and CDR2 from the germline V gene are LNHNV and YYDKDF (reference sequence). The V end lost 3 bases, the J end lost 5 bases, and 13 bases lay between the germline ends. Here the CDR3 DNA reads TGTGCCACCAGCAGGGGAGTATCAGGGACCGGGGAGCTGTTTTTT. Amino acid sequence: CATSRGVSGTGELFF.

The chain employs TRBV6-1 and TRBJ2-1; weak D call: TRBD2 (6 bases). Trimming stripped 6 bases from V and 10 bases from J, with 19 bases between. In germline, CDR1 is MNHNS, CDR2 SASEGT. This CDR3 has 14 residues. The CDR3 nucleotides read TGTGCCAGCAGGCCGATAACCGGGAGTCAGGAGCAGTTCTTC. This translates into CASRPITGSQEQFF.

The CDR3 spells CASSVGQTSQPQHF. Here the CDR3 DNA reads TGTGCCAGCAGCGTAGGACAGACGAGTCAGCCCCAGCATTTT. This sequence joins TRBV9 and TRBJ1-5; D may be TRBD1 (5 bases). CDR3 size: 14 residues. CDR1 is SGDLS, CDR2 YYNGEE, per germline. V lost 0 bases and J 6 bases, leaving 10 bases between the germline ends.

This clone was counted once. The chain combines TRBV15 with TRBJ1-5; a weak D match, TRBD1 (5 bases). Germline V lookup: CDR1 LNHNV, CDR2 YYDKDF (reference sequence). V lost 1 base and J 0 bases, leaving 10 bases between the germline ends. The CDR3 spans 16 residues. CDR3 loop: CATSRGRRGSNQPQHF. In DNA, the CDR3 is TGTGCCACCAGCAGAGGTAGGAGGGGTAGCAATCAGCCCCAGCATTTT.

As DNA, the CDR3 is TGTGCCATCAGTGACCCCCCCCGGGGGGGGTCTAATTCACCCCTCCACTTT. Its protein is CAISDPPRGGSNSPLHF. The rearrangement uses TRBV10-3 and TRBJ1-6; D might be TRBD1 (5 bases). The CDR3 covers 17 residues. Germline V CDR1 and CDR2: ENHRY, SYGVKD. V was shortened by 3 bases and J by 6 bases, with 18 bases between the two germline ends.

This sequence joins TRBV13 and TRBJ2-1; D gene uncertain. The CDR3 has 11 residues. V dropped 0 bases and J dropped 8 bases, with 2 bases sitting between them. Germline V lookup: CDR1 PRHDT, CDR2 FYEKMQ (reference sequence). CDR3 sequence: CASSLGDEQFF. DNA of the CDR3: TGTGCCAGCAGCTTAGGTGATGAGCAGTTCTTC.

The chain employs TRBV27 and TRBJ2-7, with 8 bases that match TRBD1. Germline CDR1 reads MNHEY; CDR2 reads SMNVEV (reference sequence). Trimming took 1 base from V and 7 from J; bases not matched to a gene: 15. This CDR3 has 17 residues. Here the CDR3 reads CASSLYSPGQGAREQYF. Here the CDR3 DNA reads TGTGCCAGCAGTTTATATTCCCCGGGCCAGGGGGCGAGAGAGCAGTACTTC.

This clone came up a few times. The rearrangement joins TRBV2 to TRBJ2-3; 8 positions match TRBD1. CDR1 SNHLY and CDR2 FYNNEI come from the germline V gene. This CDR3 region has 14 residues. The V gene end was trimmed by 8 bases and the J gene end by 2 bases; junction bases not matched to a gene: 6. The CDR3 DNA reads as TGTGCCAGCCCGGACAGGGATTACACAGATACGCAGTATTTT. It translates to CASPDRDYTDTQYF.

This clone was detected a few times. In DNA form, the CDR3 reads TGTGCCAGCAGCCAAGATTTAGGTACAACCCACGAGCAGTACTTC. Its translation is CASSQDLGTTHEQYF. The V call is TRBV4-2, the J call TRBJ2-7; D gene unclear. Trimming removed 0 bases from V and 5 bases from J, with 14 bases in between. CDR3 length: 15 residues. Germline V gene lookup returns CDR1 LGHNA and CDR2 YNFKEQ.

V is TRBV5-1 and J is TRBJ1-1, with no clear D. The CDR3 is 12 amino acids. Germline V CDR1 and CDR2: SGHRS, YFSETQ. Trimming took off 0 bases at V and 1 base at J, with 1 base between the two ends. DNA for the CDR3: TGCGCCAGCAGCTTGGCGAACACTGAAGCTTTCTTT. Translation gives CASSLANTEAFF.

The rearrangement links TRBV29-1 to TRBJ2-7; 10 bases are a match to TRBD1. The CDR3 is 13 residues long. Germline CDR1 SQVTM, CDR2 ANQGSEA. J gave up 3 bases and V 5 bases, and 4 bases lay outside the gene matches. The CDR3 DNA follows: TGCAGCGTTCCGGGACAGGGGTTCTACGAGCAGTACTTC. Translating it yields CSVPGQGFYEQYF.

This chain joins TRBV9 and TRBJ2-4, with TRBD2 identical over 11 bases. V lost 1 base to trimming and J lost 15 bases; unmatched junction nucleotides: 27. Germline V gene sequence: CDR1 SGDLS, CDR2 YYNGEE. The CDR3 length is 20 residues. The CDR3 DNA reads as TGTGCCAGCAGCGTATTGGGCTGGGAGAGTAGCGGGGGGGCGGCGACACTTCGGTACTTC. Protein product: CASSVLGWESSGGAATLRYF.

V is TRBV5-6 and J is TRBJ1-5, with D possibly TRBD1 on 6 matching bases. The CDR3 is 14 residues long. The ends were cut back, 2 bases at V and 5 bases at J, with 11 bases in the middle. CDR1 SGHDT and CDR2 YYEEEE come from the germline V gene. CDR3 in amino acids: CASSLYRVDQPQHF. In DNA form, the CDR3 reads TGTGCCAGCAGCTTATACAGGGTGGATCAGCCCCAGCATTTT.

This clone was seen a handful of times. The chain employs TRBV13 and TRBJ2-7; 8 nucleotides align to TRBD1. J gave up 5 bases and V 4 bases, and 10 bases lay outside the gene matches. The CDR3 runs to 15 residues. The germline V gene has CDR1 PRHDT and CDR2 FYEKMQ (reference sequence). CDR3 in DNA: TGTGCCAGCAGCTCACCGGACAGGGAGGTCAACGAGCAGTACTTC. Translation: CASSSPDREVNEQYF.

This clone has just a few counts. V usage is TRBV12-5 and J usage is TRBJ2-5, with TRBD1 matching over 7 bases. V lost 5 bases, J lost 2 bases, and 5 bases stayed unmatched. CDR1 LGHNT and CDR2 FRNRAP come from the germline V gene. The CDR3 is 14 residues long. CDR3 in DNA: TGTGCTAGTGGTACTGGGACAGTACAAGAGACCCAGTACTTC. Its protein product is CASGTGTVQETQYF.

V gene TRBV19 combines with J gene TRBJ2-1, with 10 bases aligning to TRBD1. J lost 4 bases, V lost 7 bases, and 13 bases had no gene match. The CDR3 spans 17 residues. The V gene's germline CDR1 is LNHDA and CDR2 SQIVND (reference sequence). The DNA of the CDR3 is TGTGCCAGTAAGCCCGTCGTCGGGACAGGGGTTTACAATGAGCAGTTCTTC. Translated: CASKPVVGTGVYNEQFF.

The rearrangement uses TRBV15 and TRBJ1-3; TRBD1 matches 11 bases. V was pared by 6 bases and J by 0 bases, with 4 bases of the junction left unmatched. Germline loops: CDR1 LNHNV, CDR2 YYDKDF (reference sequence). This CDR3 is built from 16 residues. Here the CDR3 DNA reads TGTGCCACCAGTCCGGACAGGGGGCTCTCTGGAAACACCATATATTTT. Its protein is CATSPDRGLSGNTIYF.

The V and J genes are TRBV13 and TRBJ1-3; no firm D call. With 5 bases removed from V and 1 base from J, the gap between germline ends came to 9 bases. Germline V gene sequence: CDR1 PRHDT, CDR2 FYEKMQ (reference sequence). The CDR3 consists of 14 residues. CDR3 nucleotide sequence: TGTGCCAGCAGCCCGTCGGGATCTGGAAACACCATATATTTT. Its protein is CASSPSGSGNTIYF.

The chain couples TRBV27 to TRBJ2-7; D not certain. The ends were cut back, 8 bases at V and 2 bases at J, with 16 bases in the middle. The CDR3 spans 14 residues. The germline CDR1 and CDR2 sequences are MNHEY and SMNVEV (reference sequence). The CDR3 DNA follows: TGTGCCAGCTCTTTCACGGGCAGAACCTACGAGCAGTACTTC. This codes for CASSFTGRTYEQYF.

CDR3 in amino acids: CAWAGNLGQFF. CDR3 DNA sequence: TGTGCCTGGGCAGGGAATCTTGGGCAGTTCTTC. The rearrangement uses TRBV30 and TRBJ2-1, with D possibly TRBD1 on 5 matching bases. The CDR3 runs to 11 residues. V lost 5 bases to trimming and J lost 12 bases, with 14 bases between them. CDR1 and CDR2 from the germline V gene are GTSNPN and SVGIG (reference sequence).

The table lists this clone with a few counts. CDR3 sequence (DNA): TGCAGCGCCCGCGCTCCAGCGGGGGTCACCTACGAGCAGTACTTC. Translation gives CSARAPAGVTYEQYF. The chain is built from TRBV29-1 and TRBJ2-7, with 8 positions matching TRBD2. Germline lookup yields CDR1 SQVTM and CDR2 ANQGSEA. J gave up 2 bases and V 7 bases, and 13 bases lay outside the gene matches. The CDR3 extends over 15 amino acids.

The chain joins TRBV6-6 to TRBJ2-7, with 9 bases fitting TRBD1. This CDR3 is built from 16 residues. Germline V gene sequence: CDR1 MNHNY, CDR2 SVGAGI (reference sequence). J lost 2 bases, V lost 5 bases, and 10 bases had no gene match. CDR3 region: CASSRIPRDRAYEQYF. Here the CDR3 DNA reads TGTGCCAGCAGTAGGATCCCACGGGACAGGGCCTACGAGCAGTACTTC.